The present T cell receptor (beta chain) was sequenced within a study of chronic HIV infection and antiretroviral therapy. This clonotype was observed at least ten times. TCRdb re-called the 5' RACE reads with MiXCR, one entry per CDR3 protein. The repertoire holds just over 30,000 distinct CDR3 sequences, with 7.5% to 10% as singletons. There are 12 residues in the CDR3. V lost 5 bases and J 5 bases, leaving 12 bases between the germline ends. In germline, CDR1 is SQVTM, CDR2 ANQGSEA. The clonotype originates from an adult who had HIV and had not received antiretroviral therapy, or was an uninfected healthy control (not recorded which). V gene TRBV29-1 combines with J gene TRBJ2-5; tentatively, D is TRBD1 or TRBD2 (5 bases each). Material: peripheral blood. This chain's CDR3 is CSVTDGTETQYF. As DNA, the CDR3 is TGCAGCGTTACCGACGGGACGGAGACCCAGTACTTC.